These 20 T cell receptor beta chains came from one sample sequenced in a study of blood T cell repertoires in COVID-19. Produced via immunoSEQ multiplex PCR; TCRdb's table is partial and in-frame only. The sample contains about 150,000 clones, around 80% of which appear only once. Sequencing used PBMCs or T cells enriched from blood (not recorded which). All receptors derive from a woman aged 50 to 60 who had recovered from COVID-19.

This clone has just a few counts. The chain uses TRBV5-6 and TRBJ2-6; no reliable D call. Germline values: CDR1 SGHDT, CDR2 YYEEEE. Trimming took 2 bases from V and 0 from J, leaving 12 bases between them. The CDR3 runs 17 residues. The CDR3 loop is CASSFRGPYSGANVLTF. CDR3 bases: TGTGCCAGCAGCTTTCGAGGTCCCTACTCTGGGGCCAACGTCCTGACTTTC.

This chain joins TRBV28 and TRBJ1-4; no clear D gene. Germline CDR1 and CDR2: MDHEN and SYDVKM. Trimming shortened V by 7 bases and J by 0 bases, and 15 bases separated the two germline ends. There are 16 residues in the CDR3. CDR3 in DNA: TGTGCCAGCACTTCTCTAGAGGTATCAACTAATGAAAAACTGTTTTTT. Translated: CASTSLEVSTNEKLFF.

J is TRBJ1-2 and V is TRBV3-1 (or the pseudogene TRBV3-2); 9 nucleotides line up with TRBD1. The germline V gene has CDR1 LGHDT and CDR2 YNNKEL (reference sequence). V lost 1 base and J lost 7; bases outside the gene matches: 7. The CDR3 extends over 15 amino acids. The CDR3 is CASSQARTGEAGYTF. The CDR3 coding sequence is TGTGCCAGCAGCCAAGCCCGGACAGGGGAAGCTGGCTACACCTTC.

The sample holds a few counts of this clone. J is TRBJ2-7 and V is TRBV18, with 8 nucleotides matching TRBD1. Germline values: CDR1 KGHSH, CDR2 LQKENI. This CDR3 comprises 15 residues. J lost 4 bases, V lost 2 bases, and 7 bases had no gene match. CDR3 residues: CASSPRTGSAYEQYF. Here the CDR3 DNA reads TGTGCCAGCTCACCAAGGACAGGGTCCGCTTACGAGCAGTACTTC.

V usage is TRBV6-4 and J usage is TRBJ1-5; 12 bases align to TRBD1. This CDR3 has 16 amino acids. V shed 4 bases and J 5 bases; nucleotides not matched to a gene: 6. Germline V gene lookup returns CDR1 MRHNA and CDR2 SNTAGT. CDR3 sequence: CASSAPRDRGHQPQHF. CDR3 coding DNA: TGTGCCAGCAGTGCCCCTCGGGACAGGGGGCATCAGCCCCAGCATTTT.

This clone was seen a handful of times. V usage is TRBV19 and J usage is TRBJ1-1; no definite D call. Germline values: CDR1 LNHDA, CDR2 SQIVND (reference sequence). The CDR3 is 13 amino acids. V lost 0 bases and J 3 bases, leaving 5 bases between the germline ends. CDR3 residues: CASSIDPDTEAFF. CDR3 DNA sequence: TGTGCCAGTAGTATAGACCCAGACACTGAAGCTTTCTTT.

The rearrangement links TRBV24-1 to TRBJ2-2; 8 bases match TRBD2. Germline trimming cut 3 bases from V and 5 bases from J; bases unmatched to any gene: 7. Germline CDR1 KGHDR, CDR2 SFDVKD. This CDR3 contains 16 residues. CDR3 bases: TGTGCCACCAGTGATCGCCGGGGGGGCCGTACCGGGGAGCTGTTTTTT. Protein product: CATSDRRGGRTGELFF.

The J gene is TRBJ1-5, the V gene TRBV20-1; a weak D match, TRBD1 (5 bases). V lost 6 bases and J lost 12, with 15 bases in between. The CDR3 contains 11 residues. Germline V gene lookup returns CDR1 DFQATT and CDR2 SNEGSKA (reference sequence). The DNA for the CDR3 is TGCAGTGCCCAGACACCCCAGGGCCAGCATTTT. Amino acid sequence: CSAQTPQGQHF.

CDR3 sequence (DNA): TGTGCCAGCAGCTCACAGAGTAACACTGAAGCTTTCTTT. Its protein is CASSSQSNTEAFF. V is TRBV7-3 and J is TRBJ1-1; D not resolved. The CDR3 covers 13 residues. V shed 4 bases and J shed 2 bases, with 8 bases lying between them. The V gene's germline CDR1 is SGHTA and CDR2 FQGTGA.

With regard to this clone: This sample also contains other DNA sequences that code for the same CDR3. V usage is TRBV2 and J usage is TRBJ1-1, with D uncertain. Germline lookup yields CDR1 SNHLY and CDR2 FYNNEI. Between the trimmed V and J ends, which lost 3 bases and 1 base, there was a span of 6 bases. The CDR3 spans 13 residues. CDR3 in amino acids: CASSDEGNTEAFF. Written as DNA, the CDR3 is TGTGCCAGCAGTGACGAGGGGAACACTGAAGCTTTCTTT.

CDR3 sequence: CASSLVGTGVEGYTF. The CDR3 DNA is TGTGCCAGCAGCTTAGTAGGCACAGGGGTAGAGGGCTACACCTTC. The chain recombines TRBV7-2 with TRBJ1-2, with 7 positions matching TRBD1. The CDR3 has 15 amino acids. CDR1 SGHTA and CDR2 FQGNSA come from the germline V gene. V was clipped by 1 base and J by 8 bases; unmatched bases: 10.

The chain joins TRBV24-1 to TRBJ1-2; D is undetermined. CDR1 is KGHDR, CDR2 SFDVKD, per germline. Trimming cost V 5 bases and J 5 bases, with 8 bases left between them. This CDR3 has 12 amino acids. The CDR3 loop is CATSADGYGYTF. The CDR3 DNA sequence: TGTGCCACCAGTGCCGACGGGTATGGCTACACCTTC.

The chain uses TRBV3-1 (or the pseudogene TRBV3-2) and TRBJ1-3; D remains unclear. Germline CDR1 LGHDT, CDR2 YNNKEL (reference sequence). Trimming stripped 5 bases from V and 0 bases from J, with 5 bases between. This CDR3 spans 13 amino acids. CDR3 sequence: CASSLSSGNTIYF. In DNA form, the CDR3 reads TGTGCCAGCAGCTTGAGCTCTGGAAACACCATATATTTT.

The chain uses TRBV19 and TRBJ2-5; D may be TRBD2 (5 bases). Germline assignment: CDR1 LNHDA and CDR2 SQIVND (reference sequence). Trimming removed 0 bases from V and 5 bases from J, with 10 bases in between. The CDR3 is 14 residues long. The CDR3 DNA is TGTGCCAGTAGTATAGATGCGGGTCCGGAGACCCAGTACTTC. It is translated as CASSIDAGPETQYF.

The CDR3 loop is CASSLSAGRDEQFF. The CDR3 DNA reads as TGTGCCAGCAGCTTATCGGCGGGGCGGGATGAGCAGTTCTTC. The chain links TRBV7-3 to TRBJ2-1; a possible D gene is TRBD2 (6 bases). From germline, CDR1 is SGHTA and CDR2 FQGTGA. The CDR3 has 14 residues. The V end lost 2 bases, the J end lost 8 bases, and 13 bases lay between the germline ends. The full variable domain, in which reference TRBV7-3 and TRBJ2-1 provide the parts outside the CDR3, is GAGVSQTPSNKVTEKGKYVELRCDPISGHTALYWYRQSLGQGPEFLIYFQGTGAADDSGLPNDRFFAVRPEGSVSTLKIQRTERGDSAVYLCASSLSAGRDEQFFGPGTRLTVL.

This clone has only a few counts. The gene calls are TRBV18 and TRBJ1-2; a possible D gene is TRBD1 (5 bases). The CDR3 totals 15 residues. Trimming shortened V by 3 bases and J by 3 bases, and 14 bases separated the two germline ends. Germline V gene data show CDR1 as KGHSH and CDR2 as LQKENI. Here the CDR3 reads CASSPPRTLHYGYTF. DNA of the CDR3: TGTGCCAGCTCACCCCCAAGGACACTCCACTATGGCTACACCTTC.

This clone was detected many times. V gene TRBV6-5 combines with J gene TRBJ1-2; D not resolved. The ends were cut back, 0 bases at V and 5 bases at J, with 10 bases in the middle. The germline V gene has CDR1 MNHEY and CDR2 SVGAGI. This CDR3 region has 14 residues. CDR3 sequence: CASSYSSGRYGYTF. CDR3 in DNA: TGTGCCAGCAGTTACTCGTCTGGCAGATATGGCTACACCTTC.

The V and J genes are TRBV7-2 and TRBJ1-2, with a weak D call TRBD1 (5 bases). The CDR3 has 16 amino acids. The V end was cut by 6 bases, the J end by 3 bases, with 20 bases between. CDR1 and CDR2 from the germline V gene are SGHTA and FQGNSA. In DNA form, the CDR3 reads TGTGCCAGCAGTCCGAGACAGCCGGTCGAACACTATGGCTACACCTTC. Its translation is CASSPRQPVEHYGYTF.

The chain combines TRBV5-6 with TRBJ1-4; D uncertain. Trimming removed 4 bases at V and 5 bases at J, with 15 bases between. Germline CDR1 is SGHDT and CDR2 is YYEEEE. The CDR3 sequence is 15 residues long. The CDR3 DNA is TGTGCCAGCAGCCGCTTCATGGGCGGGAATGAAAAACTGTTTTTT. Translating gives CASSRFMGGNEKLFF.

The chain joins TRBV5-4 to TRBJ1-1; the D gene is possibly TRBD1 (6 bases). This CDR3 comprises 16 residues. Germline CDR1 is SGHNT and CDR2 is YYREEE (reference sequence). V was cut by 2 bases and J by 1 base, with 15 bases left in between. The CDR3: CASSFPGQLSNTEAFF. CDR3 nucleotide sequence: TGTGCCAGCAGCTTCCCCGGACAGCTTTCGAACACTGAAGCTTTCTTT.